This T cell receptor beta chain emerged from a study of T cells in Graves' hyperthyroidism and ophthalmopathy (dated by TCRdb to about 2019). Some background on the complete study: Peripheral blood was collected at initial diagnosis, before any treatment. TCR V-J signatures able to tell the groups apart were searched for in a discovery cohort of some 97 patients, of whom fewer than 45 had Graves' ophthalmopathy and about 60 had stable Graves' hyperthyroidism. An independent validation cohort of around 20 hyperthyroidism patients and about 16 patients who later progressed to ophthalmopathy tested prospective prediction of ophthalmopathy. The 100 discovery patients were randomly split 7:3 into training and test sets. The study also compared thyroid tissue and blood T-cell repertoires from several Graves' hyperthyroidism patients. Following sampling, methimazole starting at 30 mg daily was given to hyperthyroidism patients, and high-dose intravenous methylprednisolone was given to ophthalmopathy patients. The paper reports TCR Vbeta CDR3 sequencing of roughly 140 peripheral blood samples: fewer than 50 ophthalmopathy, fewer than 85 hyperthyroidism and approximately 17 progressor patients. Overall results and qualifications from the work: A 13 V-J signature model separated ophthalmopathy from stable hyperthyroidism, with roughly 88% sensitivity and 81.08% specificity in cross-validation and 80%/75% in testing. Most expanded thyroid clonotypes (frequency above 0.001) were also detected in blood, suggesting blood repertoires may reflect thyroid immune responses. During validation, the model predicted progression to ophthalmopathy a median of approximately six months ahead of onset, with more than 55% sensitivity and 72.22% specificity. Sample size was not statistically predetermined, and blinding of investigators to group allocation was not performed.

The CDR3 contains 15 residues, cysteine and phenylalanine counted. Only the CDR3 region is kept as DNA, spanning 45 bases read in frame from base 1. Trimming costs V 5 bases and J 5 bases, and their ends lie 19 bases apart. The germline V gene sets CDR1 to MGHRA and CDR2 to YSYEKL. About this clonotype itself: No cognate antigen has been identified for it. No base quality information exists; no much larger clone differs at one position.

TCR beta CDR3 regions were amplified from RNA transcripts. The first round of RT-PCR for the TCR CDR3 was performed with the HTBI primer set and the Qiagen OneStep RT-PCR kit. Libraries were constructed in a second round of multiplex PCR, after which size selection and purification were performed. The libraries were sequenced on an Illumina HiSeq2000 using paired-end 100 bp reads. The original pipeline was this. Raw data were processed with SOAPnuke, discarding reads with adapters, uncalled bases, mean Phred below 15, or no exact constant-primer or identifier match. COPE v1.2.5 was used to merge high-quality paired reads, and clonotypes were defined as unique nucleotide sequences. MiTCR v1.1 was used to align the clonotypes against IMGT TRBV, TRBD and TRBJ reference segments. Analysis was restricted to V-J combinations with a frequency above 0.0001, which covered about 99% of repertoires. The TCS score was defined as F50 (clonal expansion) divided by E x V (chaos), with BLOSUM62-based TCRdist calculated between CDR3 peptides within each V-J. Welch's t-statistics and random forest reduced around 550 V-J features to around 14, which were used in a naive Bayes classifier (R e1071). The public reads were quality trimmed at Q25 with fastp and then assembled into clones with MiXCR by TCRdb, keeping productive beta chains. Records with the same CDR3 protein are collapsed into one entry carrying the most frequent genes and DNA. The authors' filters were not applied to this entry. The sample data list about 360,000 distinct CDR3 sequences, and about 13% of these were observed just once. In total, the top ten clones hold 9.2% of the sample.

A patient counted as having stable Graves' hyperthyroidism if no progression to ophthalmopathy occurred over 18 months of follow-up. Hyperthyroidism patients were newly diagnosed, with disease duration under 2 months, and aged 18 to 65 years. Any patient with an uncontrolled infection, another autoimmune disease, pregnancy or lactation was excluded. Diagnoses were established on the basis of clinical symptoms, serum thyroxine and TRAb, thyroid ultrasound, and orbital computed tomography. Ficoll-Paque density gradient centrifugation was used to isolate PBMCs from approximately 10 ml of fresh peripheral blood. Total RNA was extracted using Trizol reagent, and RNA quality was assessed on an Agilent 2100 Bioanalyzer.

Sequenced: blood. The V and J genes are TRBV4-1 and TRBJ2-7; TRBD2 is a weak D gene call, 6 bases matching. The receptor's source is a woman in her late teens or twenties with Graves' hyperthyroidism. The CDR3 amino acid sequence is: CASSFVPGGFHEQYF. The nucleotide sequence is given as TGCGCCAGCAGCTTTGTACCTGGGGGGTTCCACGAGCAGTACTTC.